The 18 T cell receptor beta chains presented below share a single source sample, sequenced in a study of tumor and adjacent non-tumor tissue in lung cancer. No cell sorting was done before RNA was extracted from the tissue. The normal lung tissue was taken more than 3 cm from the tumor edge. A modified ARM-PCR protocol with three rounds of nested PCR amplified TCRbeta. TCRdb re-called the multiplex PCR reads with MiXCR, one entry per CDR3 protein. The table includes tens of thousands of distinct CDR3 sequences, 76% detected once. The sequenced material came from distant non-tumor lung tissue. These TCRs come from a man aged 60-69 years with non-small cell lung cancer.

J is TRBJ2-6 and V is TRBV6-5, with a weak D call TRBD2 (5 bases). The ends were cut back, 8 bases at V and 7 bases at J, with 15 bases in the middle. The germline V gene encodes CDR1 MNHEY and CDR2 SVGAGI. The CDR3 loop spans 14 amino acids. The CDR3 DNA is TGTGCCAGCGGCGGGCTATCTAGTGCCAACGTCCTGACTTTC. It specifies CASGGLSSANVLTF.

In regard to this clonotype: A much larger clone is a single base away; this may be a read error. The rearrangement uses TRBV20-1 and TRBJ1-4; 7 nucleotides line up with TRBD1. With V trimmed by 4 bases and J by 5 bases, 10 bases remained unmatched. Germline lookup yields CDR1 DFQATT and CDR2 SNEGSKA (reference sequence). This CDR3 spans 15 amino acids. Here the CDR3 DNA reads TGCAGTGCTACTGTAAAGGGGGCCCAAAATGAAAAACTGTTTTTT. It specifies CSATVKGAQNEKLFF.

The chain combines TRBV2 with TRBJ1-1; a weak D match, TRBD1 (5 bases). Trimming took 9 bases from V and 2 from J, leaving 10 bases between them. The CDR3 is 12 amino acids. Looked up from germline, CDR1 is SNHLY and CDR2 is FYNNEI. CDR3 DNA sequence: TGTGCCAGTATTCAGGGTAACACTGAAGCTTTCTTT. Its protein is CASIQGNTEAFF. The full variable domain, completed using reference TRBV2 and TRBJ1-1, is EPEVTQTPSHQVTQMGQEVILRCVPISNHLYFYWYRQILGQKVEFLVSFYNNEISEKSEIFDDQFSVERPDGSNFTLKIRSTKLEDSAMYFCASIQGNTEAFFGQGTRLTVV.

A note on this clonotype: Relative to the germline gene, one junction end is altered; a read error may explain this. This chain uses TRBV6-5 with TRBJ2-7; D gene unclear. The CDR3 is made up of 13 amino acids. CDR1 and CDR2 (germline): MNHEY, SVGAGI. DNA of the CDR3: TGTGCCAGCGGTTACTCAACCGGGTACGAGCAGTACTTC. It translates to CASGYSTGYEQYF.

Worth noting for this clonotype: Likely a read error: the CDR3 ends without its conserved phenylalanine or tryptophan. The chain is built from TRBV29-1 and TRBJ1-1; D unclear. This CDR3 comprises 9 residues. The germline V gene encodes CDR1 SQVTM and CDR2 ANQGSEA. This chain's CDR3 is CSVGLGAFI. The CDR3 DNA sequence: TGCAGTGTTGGACTGGGGGCTTTCATT.

This chain links TRBV29-1 with TRBJ1-2; TRBD1 is a possible D gene (6 bases). The CDR3 consists of 14 residues. Trimming stripped 3 bases from V and 5 bases from J, with 16 bases between. The germline gives CDR1 SQVTM, CDR2 ANQGSEA. CDR3 region: CSVDIPDRSYGYTF. DNA for the CDR3: TGCAGCGTTGATATCCCAGACAGGAGTTATGGCTACACCTTC.

The V call is TRBV5-1, the J call TRBJ2-2, with a weak D call TRBD2 (6 bases). The CDR3 has 13 residues. Germline loops: CDR1 SGHRS, CDR2 YFSETQ. CDR3 sequence: CTSSMGGTGELFF. As DNA, the CDR3 is TGCACTAGCAGCATGGGGGGCACCGGGGAGCTGTTTTTT.

Comment on this clonotype: One end of the junction does not line up with germline, which may come from a read error. The CDR3 DNA follows: TGCAGTCCTAGAGTCGAGCGGGACTTAAGGGGCGAGCAGTACTTC. This translates into CSPRVERDLRGEQYF. V is TRBV20-1 and J is TRBJ2-7, with 7 bases matching TRBD2. In germline, CDR1 is DFQATT, CDR2 SNEGSKA (reference sequence). The CDR3 covers 15 residues.

The gene calls are TRBV7-9 and TRBJ1-1; 9 positions match TRBD1. CDR3 length: 15 amino acids. The germline CDR1 and CDR2 sequences are SEHNR and FQNEAQ (reference sequence). Trimming removed 4 bases from V and 4 bases from J; junction bases left unmatched: 7. The CDR3: CASSSQGAPATEAFF. CDR3 nucleotides: TGTGCCAGCAGCTCACAGGGGGCGCCGGCCACTGAAGCTTTCTTT. Variable domain in full (rest from reference TRBV7-9 and TRBJ1-1): DTGVSQNPRHKITKRGQNVTFRCDPISEHNRLYWYRQTLGQGPEFLTYFQNEAQLEKSRLLSDRFSAERPKGSFSTLEIQRTEQGDSAMYLCASSSQGAPATEAFFGQGTRLTVV.

In the case of this clonotype: Sequence at one end of the junction differs from germline and may be a read error. The chain couples TRBV11-2 to TRBJ1-1, with 9 bases lining up with TRBD1. In germline, CDR1 is SGHAT, CDR2 FQNNGV. There are 13 residues in the CDR3. CDR3 nucleotides: TGTGCCAACAGCTTAGGGGGACAGGGACGTGCTTTCTTT. The encoded protein is CANSLGGQGRAFF.

On this clonotype: The junction departs from germline at one end; a sequencing error may be responsible. The rearrangement links TRBV11-1 to TRBJ2-2; TRBD2 is a possible D gene (5 bases). The length of the CDR3 is 14 residues. Germline CDR1 reads SGHAT; CDR2 reads FQDESV (reference sequence). CDR3 residues: CGSNYTSGIRELFF. The CDR3 DNA sequence: TGTGGCAGCAACTATACTAGTGGCATCAGGGAGCTGTTTTTT.

Comments on this clonotype: One end of the junction fails to match germline, which may point to a read error. V gene TRBV10-3 combines with J gene TRBJ2-7; 8 bases are a match to TRBD1. CDR3 length: 16 residues. CDR1 is ENHRY and CDR2 is SYGVKD in the germline V gene. CDR3 in DNA: TGTACCATCAGCGAACCCGGGACAGGTTTAACCTACGAGCAGTACTTC. Translated: CTISEPGTGLTYEQYF.

In the case of this clonotype: An end of the junction does not agree with germline; a read error may underlie this. The chain recombines TRBV5-6 with TRBJ2-6; tentative D call: TRBD1 (6 bases). Germline CDR1 is SGHDT and CDR2 is YYEEEE. This CDR3 is 16 amino acids long. In nucleotides, the CDR3 is TGTACCAGCAGCGGACAGCGAGACTCTGGGGCCAACGTCCTGATTTTC. It codes for CTSSGQRDSGANVLIF.

Only a few counts were recorded for this clonotype. V is TRBV18 and J is TRBJ2-7; 8 nucleotides line up with TRBD1. Unmatched junction bases numbered 14, after V lost 3 bases and J lost 4 bases. The CDR3 contains 17 residues. The germline V gene has CDR1 KGHSH and CDR2 LQKENI. The CDR3 loop is CASSPSGGIGHLYEQYF. The CDR3 DNA sequence: TGTGCCAGCTCACCGTCAGGGGGCATCGGGCACTTATACGAGCAGTACTTC.

Turning to this clonotype: The junction departs from germline at one end; a sequencing error may be responsible. The chain links TRBV5-1 to TRBJ2-1, with TRBD1 identical over 9 bases. This CDR3 has 14 amino acids. The V gene's germline CDR1 is SGHRS and CDR2 YFSETQ. The CDR3 here is CANSPGTGSNVQFF. CDR3 bases: TGCGCCAACAGCCCCGGGACAGGGAGCAATGTGCAGTTCTTC.

This clonotype was recorded at least ten times. The rearrangement links TRBV5-1 to TRBJ2-5; tentatively, D is TRBD1 (5 bases). V dropped 0 bases and J dropped 0 bases, with 9 bases sitting between them. CDR1 SGHRS and CDR2 YFSETQ come from the germline V gene. CDR3 length equals 15 residues. The CDR3 is CASSLGSGYQETQYF. CDR3 DNA: TGCGCCAGCAGCTTGGGTTCAGGGTACCAAGAGACCCAGTACTTC.

This clonotype was observed at least ten times. A junction end diverges from the germline sequence, so it may reflect a read error. The rearrangement joins TRBV28 to TRBJ2-7; D is uncertain. Germline CDR1 is MDHEN and CDR2 is SYDVKM. CDR3 length: 12 amino acids. CDR3 coding DNA: TGTGCCAGCAGGTTAGGCTCCTCCGAGCAGTACTTC. Amino acid sequence: CASRLGSSEQYF. The full variable domain, completed using reference TRBV28 and TRBJ2-7, is DVKVTQSSRYLVKRTGEKVFLECVQDMDHENMFWYRQDPGLGLRLIYFSYDVKMKEKGDIPEGYSVSREKKERFSLILESASTNQTSMYLCASRLGSSEQYFGPGTRLTVT.

This clonotype came up a few times. The CDR3 does not close with the conserved phenylalanine or tryptophan, likely indicating a read error. V is TRBV10-1 and J is TRBJ1-5; TRBD2 matches at 7 bases. TRBJ2-3 matches the DNA end more closely, so the J call is doubtful. The germline V gene has CDR1 WNHNN and CDR2 SYGVQD (reference sequence). This CDR3 is built from 13 residues. CDR3 region: CAGAWSGNQPQYL. CDR3 bases: TGCGCCGGGGCCTGGAGCGGGAATCAGCCCCAGTATCTT.